Here is one T cell receptor beta chain with its context. This clonotype has only a few counts. The clone's antigen remains unknown. No base quality values were provided; no much bigger clone lies one nucleotide off. Peripheral blood CD8+ and CD4+ T cells from healthy donors, Susac syndrome patients and multiple sclerosis patients were profiled using high-throughput TCR beta sequencing. The Susac syndrome patients fulfilled recently defined diagnostic criteria for either definite or probable disease. CD8+ TEMRA cells were enriched by FACS, while bulk CD8+ and CD4+ T cells were purified by magnetic negative isolation. Blood was drawn into EDTA tubes, processed within 24 hours, and PBMCs were isolated by density gradient centrifugation. PBMCs destined for TCR sequencing were cryopreserved in liquid nitrogen and later thawed in a 37 °C water bath. A purity of at least 90% was achieved for sorted or isolated CD4+, CD8+ and CD8+ TEMRA cells.

RNA was extracted using the RNeasy kit, and roughly 0.45 to 1 microgram was reverse transcribed with random hexamers. The immunoSEQ multiplex PCR assay, which covers 54 Vbeta and 13 Jbeta segments, was used to amplify TCR beta CDR3 regions. Bias from PCR amplification was corrected by using a synthetic template baseline for primer optimization and for computational correction. On the study's bioinformatics: Reads were assigned to V, D and J genes according to IMGT and analyzed in immunoSEQ Analyzer, with only productive sequences retained. Clonality was computed as one minus Shannon entropy normalized by log2 of the number of productive unique sequences. Public and private clones were assessed among the 100 most prevalent clones of each patient and control. Susac-specific clones were defined as absent from healthy and MS cohorts, 1052 published viral clones and other ImmuneACCESS disease sequences. In TCRdb, the public reads were trimmed at Q25 with fastp and aligned with MiXCR, with productive beta chains retained. One record per CDR3 amino acid sequence lists the most common genes and DNA. The V and J calls reflect TCRdb's pipeline rather than the authors' work. The sample table shows some 200,000 distinct CDR3 sequences, and around 93% are seen once. The top ten constitute 0.15% to 0.2% of the sample.

This entry belongs to a study of CD8 T cells in Susac syndrome (dated by TCRdb to the late 2010s). Regarding the study in general: Among the sequenced Susac syndrome patients, about 6 had clinically active disease and 8 or 9 were in clinical remission. Susac syndrome patients were therapy-naive, on corticosteroids (some also receiving IVIg), or on IVIg alone at blood withdrawal. Whether CD8+ T cell activation and differentiation in Susac syndrome was antigen driven was tested using repertoire sequencing. The clonality of the CD8+ T cell repertoire was compared across more than 9 healthy donors, around 14 Susac syndrome patients and 15 multiple sclerosis patients. Study-level results and caveats: Susac syndrome CD8+ repertoires showed clonal expansion, highest in CD8+ TEMRA cells and greater in clinically active than remitting patients. The number of individuals in the TCR sequencing and HLA analysis was recognized as being relatively small. Around 15 Susac-specific public clones were identified in the total CD8+ repertoire, and five or six Susac-specific public clones were identified in the CD8+ TEMRA repertoire.

V gives up 2 bases and J gives up 6 bases, and the segment between their germline ends measures 12 bases. From its cysteine to its phenylalanine, the CDR3 spans 14 amino acids. Of all the DNA, just the CDR3 is kept, 42 bases in frame from base 1. The germline V gene specifies SGHDT as CDR1 and YYEEEE as CDR2. The TCR was taken from a human donor with Susac syndrome. The rearranged chain carries TRBV5-6 and TRBJ1-5, and TRBD1 may be the D gene, going by 6 matching bases. Source material: CD8+ T cells from PBMCs. The CDR3 region: CASSLGGGGQPQHF. Read as DNA, the sequence is TGTGCCAGCAGCTTAGGGGGGGGCGGTCAGCCCCAGCATTTT.